These T cell receptor beta chains were read from a single sample in a study of cytomegalovirus exposure and HLA in healthy donors. Data came from immunoSEQ multiplex PCR; TCRdb stores just in-frame clones and leaves some out. The sample has over 150,000 clones; 75% are singletons. Sequenced input: PBMCs. Receptors were obtained from a male donor in good health and CMV-seronegative. CDR3s include the opening cysteine and the closing phenylalanine or tryptophan. A D gene is named only where the DNA matches it firmly. Only some rows state a clone size, as once, few, many or a class for expanded clones.

len: 13
d_gene: .
v_gene: TRBV9
j_gene: TRBJ2-2
abundance: .
CDR3nt: TGTGCCAGCAACGCCGGGGGACTCCGGGAGCTGTTTTTT
CDR3aa: CASNAGGLRELFF

len: 16
d_gene: .
v_gene: TRBV9
j_gene: TRBJ2-3
abundance: .
CDR3nt: TGTGCCAGCAGCCCCCTAGAGGGCGGGGGCACAGATACGCAGTATTTT
CDR3aa: CASSPLEGGGTDTQYF

len: 15
d_gene: .
v_gene: TRBV15
j_gene: TRBJ2-3
abundance: .
CDR3nt: TGTGCCACCAGCCCGATCAGGACAGGCACAGATACGCAGTATTTT
CDR3aa: CATSPIRTGTDTQYF

len: 15
d_gene: .
v_gene: TRBV2
j_gene: TRBJ1-2
abundance: .
CDR3nt: TGTGCCAGCAGTGATTGGGCAGGGGTGGGCTATGGCTACACCTTC
CDR3aa: CASSDWAGVGYGYTF

len: 13
d_gene: .
v_gene: TRBV11-2
j_gene: TRBJ2-3
abundance: .
CDR3nt: TGTGCCAGCAGCCCAAATCCCACAGATACGCAGTATTTT
CDR3aa: CASSPNPTDTQYF

len: 10
d_gene: .
v_gene: TRBV2
j_gene: TRBJ2-5
abundance: .
CDR3nt: TGTGCCACCCAACAAGAGACCCAGTACTTC
CDR3aa: CATQQETQYF

len: 15
d_gene: .
v_gene: TRBV4-1
j_gene: TRBJ1-1
abundance: once
CDR3nt: TGCGCCAGCAGCCAATCAGCGGGGTATAACACTGAAGCTTTCTTT
CDR3aa: CASSQSAGYNTEAFF

len: 16
d_gene: .
v_gene: TRBV7-4
j_gene: TRBJ1-4
abundance: .
CDR3nt: TGTGCCAGCAGCTTAGTGTTTCGGGCAACTAATGAAAAACTGTTTTTT
CDR3aa: CASSLVFRATNEKLFF

len: 17
d_gene: TRBD2
v_gene: TRBV27
j_gene: TRBJ2-2
abundance: .
CDR3nt: TGTGCCAGCAGTGCGCCCCGACTAGCGGGGAACACCGGGGAGCTGTTTTTT
CDR3aa: CASSAPRLAGNTGELFF

len: 17
d_gene: .
v_gene: TRBV2
j_gene: TRBJ2-2
abundance: .
CDR3nt: TGTGCCAGCAGCCTCCGGGATTCCAGTGCGAACACCGGGGAGCTGTTTTTT
CDR3aa: CASSLRDSSANTGELFF

len: 14
d_gene: .
v_gene: TRBV7-9
j_gene: TRBJ1-2
abundance: .
CDR3nt: TGTGCCAGCAGCTTAGGCACCTATAACTATGGCTACACCTTC
CDR3aa: CASSLGTYNYGYTF

len: 12
d_gene: .
v_gene: TRBV5-1
j_gene: TRBJ2-3
abundance: .
CDR3nt: TGCGCCAGCAGCGTGACTGGCGATACGCAGTATTTT
CDR3aa: CASSVTGDTQYF

len: 14
d_gene: .
v_gene: TRBV27
j_gene: TRBJ1-6
abundance: .
CDR3nt: TGTGCCAGCCTGCCCCCGGACACGAATTCACCCCTCCACTTT
CDR3aa: CASLPPDTNSPLHF

len: 15
d_gene: TRBD1
v_gene: TRBV6-5
j_gene: TRBJ1-2
abundance: .
CDR3nt: TGTGCCAGCAGTTACTACAGGGGAGCTAACTATGGCTACACCTTC
CDR3aa: CASSYYRGANYGYTF

len: 18
d_gene: TRBD2
v_gene: TRBV7-9
j_gene: TRBJ2-6
abundance: .
CDR3nt: TGTTCCAGCAGCTTAGGCCTAGCGGGGGCCTCTGGGGCCAACGTCCTGACTTTC
CDR3aa: CSSSLGLAGASGANVLTF

len: 11
d_gene: .
v_gene: TRBV6-5
j_gene: TRBJ1-2
abundance: few
CDR3nt: TGTGCCAGCAGTGGCCTGTATGGCTACACCTTC
CDR3aa: CASSGLYGYTF

len: 15
d_gene: TRBD1
v_gene: TRBV28
j_gene: TRBJ2-7
abundance: .
CDR3nt: TGTGCCAGCAGAGCTACTGGACAGGGGGCGGACGAGCAGTACTTC
CDR3aa: CASRATGQGADEQYF

len: 13
d_gene: .
v_gene: TRBV18
j_gene: TRBJ2-5
abundance: .
CDR3nt: TGTGCCAGCTCACCAGGCCTTCAAGAGACCCAGTACTTC
CDR3aa: CASSPGLQETQYF

len: 14
d_gene: .
v_gene: TRBV19
j_gene: TRBJ1-1
abundance: .
CDR3nt: TGTGCCAGTAGTTCACAGGGAAGGGCCACTGAAGCTTTCTTT
CDR3aa: CASSSQGRATEAFF

len: 11
d_gene: .
v_gene: TRBV21-1
j_gene: TRBJ1-1
abundance: .
CDR3nt: TGTGCCATCTTACAGGGAACTGAAGCTTTCTTT
CDR3aa: CAILQGTEAFF